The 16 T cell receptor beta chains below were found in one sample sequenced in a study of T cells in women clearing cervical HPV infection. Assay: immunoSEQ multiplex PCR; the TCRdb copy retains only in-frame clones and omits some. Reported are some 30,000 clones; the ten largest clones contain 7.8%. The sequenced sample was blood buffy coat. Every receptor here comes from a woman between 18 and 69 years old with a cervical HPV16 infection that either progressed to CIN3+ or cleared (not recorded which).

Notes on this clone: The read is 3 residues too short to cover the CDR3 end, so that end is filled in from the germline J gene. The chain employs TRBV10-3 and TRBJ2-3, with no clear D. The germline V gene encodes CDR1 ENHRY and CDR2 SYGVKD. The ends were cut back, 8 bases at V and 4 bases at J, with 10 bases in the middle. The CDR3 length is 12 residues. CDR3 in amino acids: CAIGQEPDTQYF. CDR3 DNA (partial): TGTGCCATCGGGCAGGAGCCAGATACG.

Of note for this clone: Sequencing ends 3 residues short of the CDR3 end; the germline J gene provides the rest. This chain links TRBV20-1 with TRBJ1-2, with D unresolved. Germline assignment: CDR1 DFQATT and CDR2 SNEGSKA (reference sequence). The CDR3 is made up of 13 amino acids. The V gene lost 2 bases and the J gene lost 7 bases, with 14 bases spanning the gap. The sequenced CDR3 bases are TGCAGTGCTAGATCCGGGTCAGTACGTGGC. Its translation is CSARSGSVRG. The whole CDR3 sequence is CSARSGSVRGYTF.

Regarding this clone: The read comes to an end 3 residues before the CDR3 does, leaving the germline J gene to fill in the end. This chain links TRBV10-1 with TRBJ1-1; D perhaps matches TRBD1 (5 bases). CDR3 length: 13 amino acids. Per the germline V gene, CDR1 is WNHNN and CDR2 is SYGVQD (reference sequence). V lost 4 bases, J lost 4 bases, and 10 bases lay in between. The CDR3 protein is CASSGGGSTEAFF. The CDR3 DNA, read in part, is TGCGCCAGCAGTGGGGGGGGGAGCACTGAA.

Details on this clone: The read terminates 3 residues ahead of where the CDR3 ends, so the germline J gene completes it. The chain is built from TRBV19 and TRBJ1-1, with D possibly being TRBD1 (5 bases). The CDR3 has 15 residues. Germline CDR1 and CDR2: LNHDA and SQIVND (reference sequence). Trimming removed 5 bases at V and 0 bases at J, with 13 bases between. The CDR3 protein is CASSRTRLLNTEAFF. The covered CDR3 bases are TGTGCCAGTAGTCGGACACGGCTTTTGAACACTGAA. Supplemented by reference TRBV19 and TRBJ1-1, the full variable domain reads DGGITQSPKYLFRKEGQNVTLSCEQNLNHDAMYWYRQDPGQGLRLIYYSQIVNDFQKGDIAEGYSVSREKKESFPLTVTSAQKNPTAFYLCASSRTRLLNTEAFFGQGTRLTVV.

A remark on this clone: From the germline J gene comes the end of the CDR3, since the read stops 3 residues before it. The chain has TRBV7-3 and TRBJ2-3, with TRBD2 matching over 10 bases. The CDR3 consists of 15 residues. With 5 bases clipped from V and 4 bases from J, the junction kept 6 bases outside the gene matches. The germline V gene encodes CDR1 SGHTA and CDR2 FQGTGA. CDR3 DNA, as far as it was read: TGTGCCAGCAGCGCTAGCGGGGGTCGGGCAGATACG. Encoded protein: CASSASGGRADT. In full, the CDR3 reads CASSASGGRADTQYF.

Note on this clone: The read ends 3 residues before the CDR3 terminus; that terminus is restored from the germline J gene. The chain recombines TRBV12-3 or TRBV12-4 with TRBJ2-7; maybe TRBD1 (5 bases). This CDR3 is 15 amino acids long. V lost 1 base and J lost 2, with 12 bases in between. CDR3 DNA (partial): TGTGCCAGCAGTTTAGAGGGAAGGGGTACCTACGAG. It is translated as CASSLEGRGTYE. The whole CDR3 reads CASSLEGRGTYEQYF.

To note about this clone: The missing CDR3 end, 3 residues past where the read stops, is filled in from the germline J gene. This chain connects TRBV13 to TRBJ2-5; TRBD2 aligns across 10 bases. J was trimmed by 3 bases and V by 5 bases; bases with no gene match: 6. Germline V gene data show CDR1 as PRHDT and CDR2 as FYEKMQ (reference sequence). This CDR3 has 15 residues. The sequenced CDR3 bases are TGTGCCAGCAGCACAAGCGGGGGGGCGGAAGAGACC. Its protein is CASSTSGGAEET. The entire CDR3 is CASSTSGGAEETQYF.

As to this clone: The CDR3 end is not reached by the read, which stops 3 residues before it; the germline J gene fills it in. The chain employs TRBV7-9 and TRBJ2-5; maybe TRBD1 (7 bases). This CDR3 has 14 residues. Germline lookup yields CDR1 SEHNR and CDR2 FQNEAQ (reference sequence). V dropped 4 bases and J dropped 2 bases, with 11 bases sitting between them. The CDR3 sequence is CASSSQGGQETQYF. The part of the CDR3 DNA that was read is TGTGCCAGCAGCTCTCAGGGGGGTCAAGAGACC. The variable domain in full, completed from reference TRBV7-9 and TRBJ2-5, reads DTGVSQNPRHKITKRGQNVTFRCDPISEHNRLYWYRQTLGQGPEFLTYFQNEAQLEKSRLLSDRFSAERPKGSFSTLEIQRTEQGDSAMYLCASSSQGGQETQYFGPGTRLLVL.

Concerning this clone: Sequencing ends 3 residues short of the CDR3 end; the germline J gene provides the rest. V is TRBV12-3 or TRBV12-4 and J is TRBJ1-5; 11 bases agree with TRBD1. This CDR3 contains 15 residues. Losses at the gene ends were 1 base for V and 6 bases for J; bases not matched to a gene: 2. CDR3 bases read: TGTGCCAGCAGTTTAGGGGGGACAGGGGGTCAGCCC. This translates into CASSLGGTGGQP. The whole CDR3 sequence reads CASSLGGTGGQPQHF.

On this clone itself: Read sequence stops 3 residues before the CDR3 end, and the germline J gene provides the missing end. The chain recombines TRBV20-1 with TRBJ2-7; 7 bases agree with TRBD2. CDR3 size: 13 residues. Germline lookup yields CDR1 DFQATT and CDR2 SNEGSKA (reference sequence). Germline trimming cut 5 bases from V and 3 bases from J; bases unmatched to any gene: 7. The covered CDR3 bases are TGCAGTGCTGTGGGGCTAGCGGACTACGAG. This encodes CSAVGLADYE. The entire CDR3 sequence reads CSAVGLADYEQYF.

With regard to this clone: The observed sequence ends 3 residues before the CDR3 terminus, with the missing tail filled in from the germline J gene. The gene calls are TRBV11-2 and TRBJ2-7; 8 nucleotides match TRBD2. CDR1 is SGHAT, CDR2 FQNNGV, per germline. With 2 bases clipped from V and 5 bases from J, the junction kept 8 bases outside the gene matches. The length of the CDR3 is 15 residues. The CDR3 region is CASSLPFQRGNEQYF. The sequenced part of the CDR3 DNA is TGTGCCAGCAGCTTACCCTTCCAGCGGGGGAACGAG.

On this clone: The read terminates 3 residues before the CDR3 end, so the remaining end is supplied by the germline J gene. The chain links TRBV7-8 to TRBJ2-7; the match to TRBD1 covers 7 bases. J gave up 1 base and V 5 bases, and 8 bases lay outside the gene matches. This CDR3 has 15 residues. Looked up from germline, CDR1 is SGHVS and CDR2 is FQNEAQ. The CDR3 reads CASSLETGLSYEQYF. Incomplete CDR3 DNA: TGTGCCAGCAGCCTAGAGACAGGGTTGTCCTACGAG.

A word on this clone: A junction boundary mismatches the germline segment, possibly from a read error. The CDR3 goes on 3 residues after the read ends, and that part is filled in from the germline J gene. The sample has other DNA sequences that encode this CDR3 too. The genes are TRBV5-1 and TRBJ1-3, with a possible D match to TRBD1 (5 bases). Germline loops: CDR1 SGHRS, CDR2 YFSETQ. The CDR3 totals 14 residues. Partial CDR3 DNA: TGCGCCAGCAGCTTAGCAGGGCAAGGAAACACA. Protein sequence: CASSLAGQGNT. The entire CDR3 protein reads CASSLAGQGNTIYF.

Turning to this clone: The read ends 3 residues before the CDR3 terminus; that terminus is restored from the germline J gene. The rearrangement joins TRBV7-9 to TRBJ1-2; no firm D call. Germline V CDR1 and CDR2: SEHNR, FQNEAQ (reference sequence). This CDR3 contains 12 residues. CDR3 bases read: TGTGCCAGCAGCCCCTCTTACAATGAC. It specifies CASSPSYND. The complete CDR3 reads CASSPSYNDYTF.

The covered CDR3 bases are TGTGCCAGTAAGACCAGCCGGGGAGCCGACACCGGGGAG. Its protein is CASKTSRGADTGE. The whole CDR3 sequence reads CASKTSRGADTGELFF. J is TRBJ2-2 and V is TRBV19, with D possibly being TRBD2 (5 bases). The observed sequence ends 3 residues before the CDR3 terminus, with the missing tail filled in from the germline J gene. V was trimmed by 7 bases and J by 3 bases, leaving 18 bases between them. CDR3 length: 16 residues. Per the germline V gene, CDR1 is LNHDA and CDR2 is SQIVND (reference sequence).

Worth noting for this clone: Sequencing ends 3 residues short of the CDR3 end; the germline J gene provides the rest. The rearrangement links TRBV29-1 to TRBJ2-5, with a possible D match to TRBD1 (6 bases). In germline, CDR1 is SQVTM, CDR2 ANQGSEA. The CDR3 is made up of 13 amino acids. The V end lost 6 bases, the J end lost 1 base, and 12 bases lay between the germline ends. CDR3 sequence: CSVVVGGQETQYF. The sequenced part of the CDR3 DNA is TGCAGCGTAGTGGTAGGGGGCCAAGAGACC.